Listed here is a single TCR beta chain. Its antigen is not known. Time point: newly diagnosed GD, antithyroid drugs for less than 3 months. PBMC RNA was the source of the TCR library. With iRepertoire HTBI primers and Arm-PCR of CDR3 regions, TCR beta libraries were built. Via MiXCR, TCRdb re-called the multiplex PCR reads, giving one row per CDR3 protein. Of just over 600,000 distinct CDR3 sequences in the sample, around 17% were seen once. The data were obtained in a study of regulatory T cells in long-lasting Graves disease. Whole-study results and caveats: Exclusively peripheral blood, rather than thyroid tissue, was studied. New patients shared fewer public clonotypes (approximately 970) than persistent patients did (roughly 2,600).

The V and J ends lost 3 bases and 1 base respectively, with 23 bases between them. Germline V gives CDR1 SGDLS, CDR2 YYNGEE. This CDR3 has 19 residues. This same sample was also taken into another study, of T cells in Graves' hyperthyroidism and ophthalmopathy. As that report states: An initial round of RT-PCR targeting the TCR CDR3 relied on the HTBI primer set. Ophthalmopathy onset followed model prediction by a median about 6.5 months.

The chain is built from TRBV9 and TRBJ1-3; possibly TRBD1 for D (6 bases). The specimen was peripheral blood mononuclear cells (PBMCs), collected at new diagnosis, from a patient treated with antithyroid drugs. This clonotype originated in a woman in her twenties or thirties with Graves disease. In DNA form, the CDR3 reads TGTGCCAGCAGCGAAAGGCCCATAAGACAGGAGGGTTCTGGAAACACCATATATTTT. It specifies CASSERPIRQEGSGNTIYF.